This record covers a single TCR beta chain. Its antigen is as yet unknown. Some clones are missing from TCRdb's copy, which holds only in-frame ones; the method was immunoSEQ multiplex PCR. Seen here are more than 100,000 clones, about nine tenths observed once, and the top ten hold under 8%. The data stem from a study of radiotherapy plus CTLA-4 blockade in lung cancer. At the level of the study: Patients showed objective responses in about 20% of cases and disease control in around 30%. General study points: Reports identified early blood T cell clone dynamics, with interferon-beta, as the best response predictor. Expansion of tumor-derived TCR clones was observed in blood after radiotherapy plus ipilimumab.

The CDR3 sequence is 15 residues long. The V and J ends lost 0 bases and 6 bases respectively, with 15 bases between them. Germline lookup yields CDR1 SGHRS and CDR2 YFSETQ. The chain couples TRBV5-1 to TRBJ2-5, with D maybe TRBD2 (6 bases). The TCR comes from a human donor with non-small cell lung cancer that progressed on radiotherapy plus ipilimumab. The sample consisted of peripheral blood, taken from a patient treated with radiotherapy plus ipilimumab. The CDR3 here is CASSLEGEEGKTQYF. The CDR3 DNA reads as TGCGCCAGCAGCTTGGAAGGGGAGGAGGGAAAGACCCAGTACTTC. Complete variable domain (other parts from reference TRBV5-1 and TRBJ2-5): KAGVTQTPRYLIKTRGQQVTLSCSPISGHRSVSWYQQTPGQGLQFLFEYFSETQRNKGNFPGRFSGRQFSNSRSEMNVSTLELGDSALYLCASSLEGEEGKTQYFGPGTRLLVL.